This T cell receptor (beta chain) comes out of a study of prognosis after radiotherapy for stage I lung cancer. Study-wide background: Enrolled patients had stage I non-small cell lung cancer and entered the cohort between early 2018 and January 2019. Aged roughly 50 to 95 years, with a median of around 74 years, the patients were 13 men and 6 women. Newly diagnosed primary stage I lung tumors were present in approximately 13 patients, and oligometastatic NSCLC after surgical resection of the primary tumor was present in several patients.

General study points: Gene usage, both TRBV and TRBJ, reportedly differed between patients with metastases and patients without them.

On this clonotype: Its target is unknown.

TCR beta CDR3 amplification from genomic DNA was performed by two-round multiplex PCR. Used in first-round PCR were primers specific to each TRBV and TRBJ gene. TCRdb recomputed calls from the multiplex PCR reads with MiXCR, one row per CDR3 protein. The table has around 30,000 distinct CDR3 sequences, about 32% seen once. Per the germline V gene, CDR1 is MNHNS and CDR2 is SASEGT. J was trimmed by 4 bases and V by 11 bases; bases with no gene match: 9. This CDR3 has 13 amino acids. The material sequenced was PBMCs, taken before or after stereotactic body radiation therapy (not recorded which). This receptor was obtained from a donor aged 50 or older with non-small cell lung cancer. The chain uses TRBV6-1 and TRBJ2-7; 9 bases are a match to TRBD2. In DNA form, the CDR3 reads TGTGCCGTTCAAGCGGGAGGAGGGTACGAGCAGTACTTC. Protein: CAVQAGGGYEQYF.